This TCR beta chain was sequenced for a study of blood T cell repertoires in COVID-19. At the level of the study: Nucleic acid was either cDNA or gDNA, and it came from T cells, B-cell-depleted T cells, or PBMCs.

Ages ranged from about 18 to 89 years, with residence in more than 20 US areas. Per the germline V gene, CDR1 is MDHEN and CDR2 is SYDVKM. Trimming took 9 bases from V and 5 from J; bases not matched to a gene: 5. This CDR3 contains 12 residues. This clone was recorded once. In the authors' methods: By means of reference gene primer amplification, nucleated cell counts were estimated. The table came from immunoSEQ multiplex PCR; TCRdb's copy has only in-frame clones and leaves some out. The V and J calls and the clone size are those of that table, but D and trimming were determined from the DNA. The sample contains approximately 150,000 clones, approximately 79% of which appear only once.

V gene TRBV28 combines with J gene TRBJ2-7, with 9 bases that match TRBD1. Sequencing used PBMCs or T cells enriched from blood (not recorded which). The clonotype originates from a man between 35 and 55 years old with acute COVID-19. The CDR3 loop is CASTGGRDEQYF. As DNA, the CDR3 is TGTGCCAGTACAGGGGGCAGGGACGAGCAGTACTTC.